These T cell receptor beta chains were read from a single sample in a study of identifying expanded T cells in peripheral blood. Profiled with immunoSEQ multiplex PCR; TCRdb holds only in-frame clones, not every one. Found here are over 100,000 clones, more than 70% of them singletons; the top ten hold less than 15%. The sample taken for sequencing was blood. The receptors derive from a person aged 18 to 75 in good health. CDR3s include the opening cysteine and the closing phenylalanine or tryptophan. Fields, in order: clone size, D gene, J gene, V gene, CDR3 protein. The D gene is left open where the match is weak. The listing skips clone size in some rows; elsewhere it reads once, few, many or a size class.

abundance: .
d_gene: .
j_gene: TRBJ2-5
v_gene: TRBV5-8
CDR3aa: CASSLVTAFQETQYF

abundance: .
d_gene: .
j_gene: TRBJ1-6
v_gene: TRBV9
CDR3aa: CASSRSPGASPLHF

abundance: .
d_gene: .
j_gene: TRBJ1-4
v_gene: TRBV5-1
CDR3aa: CASSQGTAGEKLFF

abundance: .
d_gene: .
j_gene: TRBJ1-1
v_gene: TRBV7-8
CDR3aa: CASSLLGPGTEAFF

abundance: once
d_gene: .
j_gene: TRBJ2-2
v_gene: TRBV2
CDR3aa: CASSGPLTTGELFF

abundance: .
d_gene: .
j_gene: TRBJ1-2
v_gene: TRBV27
CDR3aa: CASSLFQDYGYTF

abundance: few
d_gene: .
j_gene: TRBJ1-2
v_gene: TRBV18
CDR3aa: CASSPLAGYTF

abundance: few
d_gene: TRBD1
j_gene: TRBJ1-2
v_gene: TRBV27
CDR3aa: CASSLSGGTNGYTF

abundance: .
d_gene: .
j_gene: TRBJ1-1
v_gene: TRBV5-1
CDR3aa: CASSSDGRPTNTEAFF

abundance: .
d_gene: .
j_gene: TRBJ1-5
v_gene: TRBV18
CDR3aa: CASSITGPNQPQHF

abundance: .
d_gene: .
j_gene: TRBJ2-2
v_gene: TRBV4-3
CDR3aa: CASSQATGTNTGELFF

abundance: .
d_gene: .
j_gene: TRBJ1-1
v_gene: TRBV7-2
CDR3aa: CASTLGGIYTEAFF

abundance: .
d_gene: .
j_gene: TRBJ2-7
v_gene: TRBV2
CDR3aa: CASTQGGLGEQYF

abundance: .
d_gene: .
j_gene: TRBJ1-1
v_gene: TRBV7-9
CDR3aa: CASSLVTEAFF

abundance: once
d_gene: .
j_gene: TRBJ2-2
v_gene: TRBV9
CDR3aa: CASSVSTISGELFF

abundance: .
d_gene: TRBD1
j_gene: TRBJ1-1
v_gene: TRBV6-1
CDR3aa: CASLARGTMNTEAFF

abundance: few
d_gene: .
j_gene: TRBJ2-7
v_gene: TRBV6-1
CDR3aa: CASSETAHTYEQYF

abundance: .
d_gene: TRBD1
j_gene: TRBJ1-1
v_gene: TRBV18
CDR3aa: CASSPQGGQDEAFF

abundance: .
d_gene: TRBD1
j_gene: TRBJ2-1
v_gene: TRBV9
CDR3aa: CASSIRTGAIGNEQFF

abundance: .
d_gene: .
j_gene: TRBJ1-4
v_gene: TRBV11-2
CDR3aa: CASSAGPSLEKLFF

abundance: .
d_gene: .
j_gene: TRBJ2-5
v_gene: TRBV7-3
CDR3aa: CASSPAPSGQETQYF

abundance: .
d_gene: .
j_gene: TRBJ1-2
v_gene: TRBV2
CDR3aa: CASSEAGGRLYGYTF

abundance: few
d_gene: TRBD1
j_gene: TRBJ2-7
v_gene: TRBV5-4
CDR3aa: CASSQGQGGREQYF

abundance: .
d_gene: TRBD1
j_gene: TRBJ2-6
v_gene: TRBV13
CDR3aa: CASSLYGQGITGANVLTF

abundance: .
d_gene: .
j_gene: TRBJ2-2
v_gene: TRBV18
CDR3aa: CASSPSDSANTGELFF